The rows below give T cell receptor beta chains drawn from one sample of a study of neurological immune-mediated disorders. A single record per CDR3 protein comes from TCRdb applying MiXCR to the 5' RACE reads. The sample holds around 69,000 distinct CDR3 sequences, roughly 10% seen once. The sequencing sample was made of PBMCs. The receptors come from a young man in good health. Both conserved end residues are part of each CDR3. A D gene is named only where the DNA matches it firmly. Clone sizes are given selectively: once, few, many, or a class where the clone is expanded.

TRBJ1-2	TRBV28	many	.	CASSGSEGGRNYGYTF	TGTGCCAGCAGTGGTTCCGAGGGGGGACGTAACTATGGCTACACCTTC
TRBJ2-7	TRBV10-3	many	TRBD1	CAIIAGTGSNEQYF	TGTGCCATCATCGCCGGGACAGGGTCCAACGAGCAGTACTTC
TRBJ2-5	TRBV28	many	.	CASSFGVMETQYF	TGTGCCAGCAGTTTCGGGGTCATGGAGACCCAGTACTTC
TRBJ2-2	TRBV20-1	.	.	CSARDGPGELFF	TGCAGTGCTAGAGACGGGCCCGGGGAGCTGTTTTTT
TRBJ2-1	TRBV6-6	many	TRBD2	CASSIAGTSYNEQFF	TGTGCCAGCAGTATAGCGGGAACGTCCTACAATGAGCAGTTCTTC
TRBJ1-1	TRBV28	.	TRBD1	CASCLWAGKAGGNTETFF	TGTGCCAGCTGTTTATGGGCCGGGAAGGCAGGGGGGAACACTGAAACTTTCTTT
TRBJ1-2	TRBV7-3	.	.	CASSSPTGKFYGYTF	TGTGCCAGCAGCTCCCCTACAGGGAAGTTCTATGGCTACACCTTC
TRBJ2-5	TRBV20-1	many	.	CSAKVQETQYF	TGCAGTGCTAAGGTTCAGGAGACCCAGTACTTC
TRBJ2-7	TRBV28	many	TRBD2	CASSMWSGSSTDEQYF	TGTGCCAGCAGTATGTGGAGCGGGAGTAGTACCGACGAGCAGTACTTC
TRBJ1-6	TRBV7-3	many	.	CDERSGATASNSPLHF	TGTGACGAGCGCTCTGGGGCTACCGCTAGTAATTCACCCCTCCACTTT
TRBJ2-1	TRBV24-1	many	.	CATSEEGLPPYNEQFF	TGTGCCACCAGTGAGGAGGGTCTCCCTCCCTACAATGAGCAGTTCTTC
TRBJ2-3	TRBV5-1	many	.	CASRDSGADTQYF	TGCGCCAGCAGGGATAGTGGAGCGGATACGCAGTATTTT
TRBJ2-1	TRBV6-1	many	TRBD2	CASSEWGPGTSALTYEQFF	TGTGCCAGCAGTGAATGGGGCCCCGGGACTAGCGCCCTTACGTATGAGCAGTTCTTC
TRBJ1-1	TRBV29-1	many	TRBD1	CSVEMAQDRGGGAFF	TGCAGCGTTGAAATGGCCCAAGACAGGGGCGGGGGAGCTTTCTTT
TRBJ2-5	TRBV4-1	.	.	CASSQNIDRPTRETQYF	TGCGCCAGCAGCCAAAATATCGACAGGCCCACGCGAGAGACCCAGTACTTC
TRBJ2-7	TRBV7-9	many	.	CASSLDRNEQYF	TGTGCCAGCAGCTTGGACCGGAACGAGCAGTACTTC
TRBJ1-3	TRBV11-2	few	TRBD1	CASSSKTGVLVSGNTIYF	TGTGCCAGCAGCTCGAAAACAGGGGTCCTAGTTTCTGGAAACACCATATATTTT
TRBJ2-5	TRBV3-1	many	.	CASSQVFTDQETQYF	TGTGCCAGCAGCCAAGTGTTTACAGACCAAGAGACCCAGTACTTC
TRBJ2-1	TRBV30	many	.	CAWSVASVYNEQFF	TGTGCCTGGAGTGTAGCTAGCGTTTACAATGAGCAGTTCTTC
TRBJ2-1	TRBV5-1	many	.	CASTSDSSSYNEQFF	TGCGCCAGCACCTCCGACAGTAGCTCCTACAATGAGCAGTTCTTC
TRBJ2-7	TRBV6-6	.	.	CASSTIGTRSSEQYF	TGTGCCAGCAGCACAATCGGGACACGGTCCTCCGAGCAGTACTTC
TRBJ2-2	TRBV7-2	.	.	CVSSSDWNTGELFF	TGTGTCAGCAGCTCGGACTGGAACACCGGTGAGCTGTTTTTT
TRBJ2-7	TRBV7-6	many	.	CASSPGLSYEQYF	TGTGCCAGCAGCCCTGGACTCTCCTACGAGCAGTACTTC
TRBJ2-7	TRBV3-1	many	TRBD2	CASSQSGGTEQYF	TGTGCCAGCAGCCAAAGCGGGGGTACCGAGCAGTACTTC
TRBJ2-7	TRBV29-1	many	TRBD1	CSGGDRGSEQYF	TGCAGCGGGGGGGACAGGGGGTCCGAGCAGTACTTC
TRBJ1-4	TRBV11-2	many	TRBD1	CASSSRAGQAPEKLFF	TGTGCCAGCAGCTCTAGGGCCGGACAGGCCCCCGAAAAACTGTTTTTT
TRBJ1-2	TRBV28	many	.	CASSFLSQTDGMLRGYTF	TGTGCCAGCAGTTTCCTGTCCCAAACGGACGGAATGCTAAGAGGCTACACCTTC
TRBJ1-5	TRBV20-1	many	.	CSARYSGNQPQHF	TGCAGTGCTAGATACAGCGGCAATCAGCCCCAGCATTTT
TRBJ2-5	TRBV20-1	many	.	CSALSPRTPQETQYF	TGCAGTGCTTTATCTCCCAGGACACCCCAAGAGACCCAGTACTTC
TRBJ2-1	TRBV5-1	many	.	CASSFRDTGRGEQFF	TGCGCCAGCAGCTTTAGGGATACAGGGAGAGGTGAGCAGTTCTTC
TRBJ2-3	TRBV18	few	.	CASSSLADTQYF	TGTGCCAGCTCAAGCTTAGCGGATACGCAGTATTTT
TRBJ2-1	TRBV19	.	TRBD2	CASSSFSGRGNEQFF	TGTGCCAGTAGTTCTTTTAGCGGGAGGGGCAATGAGCAGTTCTTC
TRBJ1-2	TRBV28	many	.	CASGDGANYGYTF	TGTGCCAGCGGGGACGGAGCTAACTATGGCTACACCTTC
TRBJ1-3	TRBV6-6	many	.	CASSYSPSSGNTIYF	TGTGCCAGCAGTTACTCTCCGAGCTCTGGAAACACCATATATTTT
TRBJ2-3	TRBV28	many	.	CASSYPDTQYF	TGTGCCAGCAGTTACCCAGATACGCAGTATTTT
TRBJ2-2	TRBV11-2	.	TRBD2	CAISLGLAGESTGELFF	TGTGCCATCAGCTTAGGACTAGCGGGAGAGAGCACCGGGGAGCTGTTTTTT
TRBJ1-5	TRBV19	few	TRBD1	CASSTGTGGYQPQHF	TGTGCCAGTAGTACCGGGACAGGCGGGTATCAGCCCCAGCATTTT
TRBJ2-7	TRBV7-2	many	.	CASSAGRRAYEQYF	TGTGCCAGCAGCGCGGGCAGAAGAGCCTACGAGCAGTACTTC
TRBJ2-2	TRBV11-1	few	TRBD2	CASRLLTSGSTGELFF	TGTGCCAGCAGACTACTGACTAGCGGGAGCACCGGGGAGCTGTTTTTT
TRBJ2-7	TRBV19	few	.	CASSLTDSYEQYF	TGTGCCAGTAGCCTGACAGACTCCTACGAGCAGTACTTC
TRBJ1-6	TRBV5-6	many	.	CASSLRSGRSPLHF	TGTGCCAGCAGCTTGAGGTCAGGGCGGTCACCCCTCCACTTT
TRBJ2-3	TRBV20-1	.	TRBD2	CSARELAGNTDTQYF	TGCAGTGCTAGAGAACTAGCGGGGAACACAGATACGCAGTATTTT
TRBJ2-7	TRBV7-9	.	TRBD1	CASSWVLGGAEQYF	TGTGCCAGCAGCTGGGTGTTAGGGGGCGCCGAGCAGTACTTC
TRBJ2-5	TRBV10-1	many	TRBD1	CASSGQGASEETQYF	TGCGCCAGCAGTGGACAGGGGGCGTCGGAAGAGACCCAGTACTTC
TRBJ2-1	TRBV29-1	many	TRBD1	CSGLDRGRNEQFF	TGCAGCGGCCTGGACAGGGGTAGGAATGAGCAGTTCTTC
TRBJ2-6	TRBV7-3	many	.	CASSPLKGSSGANVLTF	TGTGCCAGCAGTCCTTTAAAAGGGAGCTCTGGGGCCAACGTCCTGACTTTC
TRBJ1-2	TRBV11-2	many	.	CASSSLGGTNYGYTF	TGTGCCAGCAGCTCACTCGGCGGAACTAACTATGGCTACACCTTC
TRBJ1-6	TRBV28	many	.	CASSFPTDYNSPLHF	TGTGCCAGCAGTTTCCCGACAGACTATAATTCACCCCTCCACTTT
TRBJ2-6	TRBV6-1	.	.	CASKPGAYSGANVLTF	TGTGCCAGCAAACCAGGGGCCTACTCTGGGGCCAACGTCCTGACTTTC
TRBJ2-1	TRBV6-5	many	.	CASSPVLGYNEQFF	TGTGCCAGCAGTCCGGTCTTGGGGTACAATGAGCAGTTCTTC
TRBJ2-7	TRBV7-2	many	.	CASSLLSHEQYF	TGTGCCAGCAGCTTATTGTCCCACGAGCAGTACTTC
TRBJ2-7	TRBV6-1	few	TRBD1	CASEGGQGAGEQYF	TGTGCCAGCGAAGGCGGACAGGGGGCGGGCGAGCAGTACTTC
TRBJ2-7	TRBV6-1	.	.	CASSEGGLGSYEQYF	TGTGCCAGCAGTGAAGGGGGCCTAGGATCCTACGAGCAGTACTTC